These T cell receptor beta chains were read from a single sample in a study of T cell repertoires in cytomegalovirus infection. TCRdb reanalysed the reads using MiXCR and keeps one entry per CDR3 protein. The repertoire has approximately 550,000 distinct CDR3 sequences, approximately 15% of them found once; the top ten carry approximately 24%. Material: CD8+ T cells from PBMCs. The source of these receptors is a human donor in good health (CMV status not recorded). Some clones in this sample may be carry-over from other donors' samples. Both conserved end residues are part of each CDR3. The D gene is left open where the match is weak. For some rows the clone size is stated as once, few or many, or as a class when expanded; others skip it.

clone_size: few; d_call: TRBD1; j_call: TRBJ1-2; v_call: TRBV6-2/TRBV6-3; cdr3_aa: CASTETGEGYGYTF; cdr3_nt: TGTGCCAGCACCGAAACAGGGGAGGGGTATGGCTACACCTTC
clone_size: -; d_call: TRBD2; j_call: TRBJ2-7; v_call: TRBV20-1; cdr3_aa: CSAKTSVSSYEQYF; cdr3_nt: TGCAGTGCCAAAACTAGCGTAAGCTCCTACGAGCAGTACTTC
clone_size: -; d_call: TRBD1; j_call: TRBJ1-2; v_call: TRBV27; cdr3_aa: CASSLSRTGLSYGYTF; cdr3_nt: TGTGCCAGCAGTTTATCGAGGACAGGGCTCTCCTATGGCTACACCTTC
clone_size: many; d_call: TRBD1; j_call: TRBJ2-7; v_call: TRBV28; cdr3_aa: CASSMGTDYEQYF; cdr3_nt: TGTGCCAGCAGTATGGGGACAGACTACGAGCAGTACTTC
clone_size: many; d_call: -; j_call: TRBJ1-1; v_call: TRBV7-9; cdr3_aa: CASSLTRPPEAFF; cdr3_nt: TGTGCCAGCAGCTTGACTAGGCCGCCGGAAGCTTTCTTT
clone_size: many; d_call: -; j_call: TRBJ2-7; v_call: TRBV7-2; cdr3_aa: CASSRGEQYF; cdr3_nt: TGTGCCAGCAGCCGAGGGGAGCAGTACTTC
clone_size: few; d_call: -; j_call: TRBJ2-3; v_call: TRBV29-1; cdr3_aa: CSVEWWAAALPDTQYF; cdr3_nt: TGCAGCGTTGAATGGTGGGCAGCGGCCCTTCCAGATACGCAGTATTTT
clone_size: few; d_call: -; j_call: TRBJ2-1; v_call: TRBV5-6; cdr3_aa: CASSLRYKQFF; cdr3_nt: TGTGCCAGCAGCTTGCGATACAAGCAGTTCTTC
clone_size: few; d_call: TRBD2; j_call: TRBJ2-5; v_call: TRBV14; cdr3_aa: CASSAELASGRGREETQYF; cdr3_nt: TGTGCCAGCAGCGCAGAATTGGCTAGCGGGAGGGGCCGGGAAGAGACCCAGTACTTC
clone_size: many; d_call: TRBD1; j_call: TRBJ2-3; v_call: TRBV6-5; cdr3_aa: CASSYPGTGTDTQYF; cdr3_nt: TGTGCCAGCAGTTACCCAGGGACAGGGACAGATACGCAGTATTTT
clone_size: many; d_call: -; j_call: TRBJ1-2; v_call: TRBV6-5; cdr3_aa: CASSYSLGYRVNYGYTF; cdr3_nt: TGTGCCAGCAGTTACTCGTTGGGTTACAGGGTTAACTATGGCTACACCTTC
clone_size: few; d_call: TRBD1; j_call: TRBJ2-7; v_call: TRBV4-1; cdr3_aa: CASSVRDREQDEQYF; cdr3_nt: TGCGCCAGCAGCGTCCGGGACAGGGAACAAGACGAGCAGTACTTC
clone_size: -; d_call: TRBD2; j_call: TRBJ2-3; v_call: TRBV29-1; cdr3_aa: CSAGLAAQRGDTQYF; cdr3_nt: TGCAGCGCAGGACTAGCGGCTCAAAGAGGAGATACGCAGTATTTT
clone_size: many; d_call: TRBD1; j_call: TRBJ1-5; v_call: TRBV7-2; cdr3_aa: CASSLGGQAPSDF; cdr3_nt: TGTGCCAGCAGCTTAGGGGGACAGGCCCCCTCGGATTTT
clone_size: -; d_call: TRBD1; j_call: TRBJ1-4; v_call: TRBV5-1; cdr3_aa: CASSLGDRVQEILFF; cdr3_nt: TGCGCCAGCAGCTTGGGGGACAGGGTACAAGAAATACTGTTTTTT
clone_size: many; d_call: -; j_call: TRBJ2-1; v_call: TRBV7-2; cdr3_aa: CASSLGEGEQFF; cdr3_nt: TGTGCCAGCAGCTTAGGAGAGGGTGAGCAGTTCTTC
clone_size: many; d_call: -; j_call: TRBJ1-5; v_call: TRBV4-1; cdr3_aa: CASSQEPGNQPQHF; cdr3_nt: TGCGCCAGCAGCCAAGAACCAGGGAATCAGCCCCAGCATTTT
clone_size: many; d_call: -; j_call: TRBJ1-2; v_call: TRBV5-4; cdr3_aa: CASTTSGEYPYGYTF; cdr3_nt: TGTGCCAGCACCACCTCCGGGGAATACCCCTATGGCTACACCTTC
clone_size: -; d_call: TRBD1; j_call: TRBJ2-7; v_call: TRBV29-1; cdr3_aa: CSVVGTVGSSYEQYF; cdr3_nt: TGCAGCGTAGTCGGGACAGTGGGGAGCTCCTACGAGCAGTACTTC
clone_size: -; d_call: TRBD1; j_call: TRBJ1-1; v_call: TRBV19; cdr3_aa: CASSTLQGENTEAFF; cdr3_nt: TGTGCCAGTAGCACCCTACAGGGGGAAAACACTGAAGCTTTCTTT
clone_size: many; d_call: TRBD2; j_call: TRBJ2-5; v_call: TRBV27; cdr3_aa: CASSLYGTSLETQYF; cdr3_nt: TGTGCCAGCAGTTTATACGGGACTAGCCTAGAGACCCAGTACTTC
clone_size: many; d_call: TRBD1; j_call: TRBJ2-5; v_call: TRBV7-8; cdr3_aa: CASSYGQGAETQYF; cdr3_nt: TGTGCCAGCAGCTACGGACAGGGAGCGGAGACCCAGTACTTC
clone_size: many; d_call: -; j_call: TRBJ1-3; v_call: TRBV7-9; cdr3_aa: CASSLGSGAISGNTIYF; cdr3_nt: TGTGCCAGCAGCTTAGGCTCCGGGGCAATCTCTGGAAACACCATATATTTT
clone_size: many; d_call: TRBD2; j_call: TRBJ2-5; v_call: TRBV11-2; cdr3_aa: CASSLMAGGQETQYF; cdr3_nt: TGTGCCAGCAGCTTAATGGCGGGAGGGCAAGAGACCCAGTACTTC
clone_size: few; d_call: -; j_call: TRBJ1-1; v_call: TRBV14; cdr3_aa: CASSQDHRGDAEAFF; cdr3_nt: TGTGCCAGCAGCCAAGATCACAGAGGAGACGCTGAAGCTTTCTTT
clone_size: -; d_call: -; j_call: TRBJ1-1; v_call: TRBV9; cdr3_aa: CASSVQGNGGNTEAFF; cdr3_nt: TGTGCCAGCAGCGTACAGGGGAACGGGGGGAACACTGAAGCTTTCTTT
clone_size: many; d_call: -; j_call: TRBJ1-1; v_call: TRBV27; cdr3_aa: CASRAGGGTEAFF; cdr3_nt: TGTGCCAGCCGAGCGGGGGGCGGCACTGAAGCTTTCTTT
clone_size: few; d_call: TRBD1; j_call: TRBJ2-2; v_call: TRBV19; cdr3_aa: CASRGGGQGDTGELFF; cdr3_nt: TGTGCCAGTAGAGGGGGGGGACAGGGAGACACCGGGGAGCTGTTTTTT
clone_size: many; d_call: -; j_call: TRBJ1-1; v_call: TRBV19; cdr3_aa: CASKSRANTEAFF; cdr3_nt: TGTGCCAGTAAAAGCAGGGCCAACACTGAAGCTTTCTTT
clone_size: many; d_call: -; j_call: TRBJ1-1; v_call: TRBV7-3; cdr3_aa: CASSLTGANTEAFF; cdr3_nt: TGTGCCAGCAGCTTAACAGGGGCGAACACTGAAGCTTTCTTT
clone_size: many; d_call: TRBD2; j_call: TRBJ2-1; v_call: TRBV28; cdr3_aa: CASSSLTSGVRDEQFF; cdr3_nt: TGTGCCAGCAGTTCCCTGACTAGCGGGGTTCGAGATGAGCAGTTCTTC
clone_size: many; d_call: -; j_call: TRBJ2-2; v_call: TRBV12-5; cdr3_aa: CASGSPGLYTGELFF; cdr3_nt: TGTGCTAGTGGGTCTCCCGGTTTGTACACCGGGGAGCTGTTTTTT
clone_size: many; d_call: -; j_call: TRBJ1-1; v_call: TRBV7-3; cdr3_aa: CASSSLGPGDTEAFF; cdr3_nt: TGTGCCAGCAGCTCGCTAGGGCCGGGGGACACTGAAGCTTTCTTT
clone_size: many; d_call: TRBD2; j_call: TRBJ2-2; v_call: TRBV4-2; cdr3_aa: CASSQDRAGGPGTGELFF; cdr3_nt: TGTGCCAGCAGCCAAGATCGAGCGGGAGGGCCTGGGACCGGGGAGCTGTTTTTT
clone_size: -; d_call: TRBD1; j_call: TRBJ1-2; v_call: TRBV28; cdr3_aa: CASSFSGTGSNYGYTF; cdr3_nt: TGTGCCAGCAGTTTCTCGGGGACAGGTTCTAACTATGGCTACACCTTC
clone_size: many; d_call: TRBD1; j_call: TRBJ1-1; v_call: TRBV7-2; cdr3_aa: CASSVTQGAMEAFF; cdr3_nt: TGTGCCAGCAGCGTAACGCAGGGGGCGATGGAAGCTTTCTTT
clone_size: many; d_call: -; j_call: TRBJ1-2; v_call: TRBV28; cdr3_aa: CASSSHQVEDFYGYTF; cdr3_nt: TGTGCCAGCAGTTCACACCAAGTCGAGGACTTCTATGGCTACACCTTC
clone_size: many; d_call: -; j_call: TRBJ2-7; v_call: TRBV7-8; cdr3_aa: CASSLSVGGKSYEQYF; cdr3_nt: TGTGCCAGCAGCTTAAGTGTCGGGGGCAAGTCCTACGAGCAGTACTTC
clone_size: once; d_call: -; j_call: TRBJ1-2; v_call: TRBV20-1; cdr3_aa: CSAPSTERSNYGYTF; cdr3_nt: TGCAGTGCCCCATCGACAGAACGTTCTAACTATGGCTACACCTTC
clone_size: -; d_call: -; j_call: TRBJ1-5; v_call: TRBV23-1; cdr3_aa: CASSHRDGQRNQPQHF; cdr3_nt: TGCGCCAGCAGTCACCGGGACGGGCAGAGGAATCAGCCCCAGCATTTT
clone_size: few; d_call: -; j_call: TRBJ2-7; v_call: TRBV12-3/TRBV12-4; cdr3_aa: CASSLTGEGPGEQYF; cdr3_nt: TGTGCCAGCAGTTTAACAGGGGAGGGGCCAGGCGAGCAGTACTTC
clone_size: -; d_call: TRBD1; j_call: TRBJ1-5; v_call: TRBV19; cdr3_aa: CASSARGPGGTQPQHF; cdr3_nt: TGTGCCAGTAGTGCAAGGGGGCCAGGGGGAACTCAGCCCCAGCATTTT
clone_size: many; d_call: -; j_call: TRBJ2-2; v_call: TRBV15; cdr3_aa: CATSRGPGHPSNTGELFF; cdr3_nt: TGTGCCACCAGCAGAGGACCGGGACACCCATCAAACACCGGGGAGCTGTTTTTT
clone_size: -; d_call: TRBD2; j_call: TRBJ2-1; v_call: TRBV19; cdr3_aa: CASRYSLAGDYNEQFF; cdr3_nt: TGTGCCAGTAGATATTCCCTAGCGGGAGACTACAATGAGCAGTTCTTC
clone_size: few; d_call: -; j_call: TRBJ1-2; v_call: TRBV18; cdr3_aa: CASSPLTGPYGYTF; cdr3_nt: TGTGCCAGCTCACCTCTAACAGGGCCCTATGGCTACACCTTC
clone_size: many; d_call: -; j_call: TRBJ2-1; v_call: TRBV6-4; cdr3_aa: CASSDSVSGPYNEQFF; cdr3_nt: TGTGCCAGCAGTGACTCGGTTAGCGGACCATACAATGAGCAGTTCTTC
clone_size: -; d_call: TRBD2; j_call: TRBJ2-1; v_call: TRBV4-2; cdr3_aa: CASSQVVAGEADEQFF; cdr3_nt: TGTGCCAGCAGCCAAGTAGTAGCGGGAGAAGCTGATGAGCAGTTCTTC
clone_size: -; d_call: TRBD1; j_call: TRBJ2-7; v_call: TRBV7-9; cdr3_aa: CASSSGTGWDEQYF; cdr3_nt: TGTGCCAGCAGCTCCGGGACAGGGTGGGACGAGCAGTACTTC
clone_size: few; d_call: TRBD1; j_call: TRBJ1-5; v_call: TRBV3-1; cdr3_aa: CASSQSPSQGVGQPQHF; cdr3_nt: TGTGCCAGCAGCCAAAGCCCCTCCCAGGGGGTCGGCCAGCCCCAGCATTTT
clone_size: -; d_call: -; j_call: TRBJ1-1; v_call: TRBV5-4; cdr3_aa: CASSLGAGEDPEAFF; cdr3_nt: TGTGCCAGCAGCTTAGGGGCAGGGGAGGACCCTGAAGCTTTCTTT
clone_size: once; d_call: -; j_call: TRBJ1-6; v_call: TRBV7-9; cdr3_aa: CASSLVLGANSPLHF; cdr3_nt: TGTGCCAGCAGCTTAGTTCTGGGGGCGAATTCACCCCTCCACTTT
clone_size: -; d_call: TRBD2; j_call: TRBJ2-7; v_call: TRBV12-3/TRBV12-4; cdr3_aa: CASSRGGNTHTFEQDF; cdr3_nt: TGTGCCAGCAGTCGGGGGGGAAATACCCATACGTTTGAGCAGGACTTC
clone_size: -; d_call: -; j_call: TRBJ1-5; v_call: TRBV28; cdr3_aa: CASSFVNQPQHF; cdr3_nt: TGTGCCAGCAGTTTTGTGAATCAGCCCCAGCATTTT
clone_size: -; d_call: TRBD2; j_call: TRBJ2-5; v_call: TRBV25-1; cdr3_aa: CASSESSLTSRETQYF; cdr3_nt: TGTGCCAGCAGTGAATCTAGCTTGACTAGCCGAGAGACCCAGTACTTC
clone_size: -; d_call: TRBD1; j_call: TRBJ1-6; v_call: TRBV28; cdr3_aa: CASSFGDREGDWDSPLHF; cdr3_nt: TGTGCCAGCAGTTTTGGGGACAGGGAGGGGGATTGGGATTCACCCCTCCACTTT